This TCR beta chain derives from a study of T-cell memory formation after mild COVID-19. Study-level information: The two donors had largely donor-specific TCR clusters.

The CDR3 consists of 15 residues. Germline trimming cut 1 base from V and 5 bases from J; bases unmatched to any gene: 4. A remark on this clonotype: Its antigen is undetermined.

Study-level findings and limits: Prior to infection, memory already included some responding clones, suggesting cross-reactive memory joined. Confirmation was lacking for SARS-CoV-2 specificity of second-wave clones that peaked on day 37.

TCR alpha and TCR beta cDNA libraries carrying sample barcodes and UMIs came from 5'RACE with constant-segment primers. TCRdb analysed the 5' RACE reads with MiXCR anew, one entry per CDR3 protein. The table includes hundreds of thousands of distinct CDR3 sequences, 18% detected once. The chain combines TRBV12-3 or TRBV12-4 with TRBJ2-2, with TRBD1 matching 7 bases. This TCR was recovered from an adult woman who had mild COVID-19 (a few samples of this study predate the infection). Cell type and time point are not known. Sequencing input: PBMCs or a T cell subset sorted from them (not recorded which). As DNA, the CDR3 is TGTGCCAGCAGTTTAGTCAGGGGGAAGACCGGGGAGCTGTTTTTT. It translates to CASSLVRGKTGELFF.